The T cell receptor beta chain under discussion was sequenced for a study of patients and donors after allogeneic stem cell transplantation. The sample holds a few counts of this clonotype. Each CDR3 protein is one row after TCRdb ran MiXCR on the RT-PCR reads. The sample has about 100,000 distinct CDR3 sequences; approximately 35% are singletons. V lost 5 bases and J lost 6, with 7 bases in between. The germline V gene has CDR1 DFQATT and CDR2 SNEGSKA (reference sequence). The CDR3 loop spans 11 amino acids. This TCR derives from a human donor who was either an allogeneic HSCT recipient or a stem cell or donor lymphocyte infusion donor (not recorded which). It is not recorded whose cells these are; they may come from a transplant donor. The chain combines TRBV20-1 with TRBJ2-2, with D unclear. The source material was blood, either unsorted or a sorted T cell fraction (not recorded which). CDR3 nucleotide sequence: TGCAGTGCTCGGGCCTCCGGGGAGCTGTTTTTT. Its protein product is CSARASGELFF.